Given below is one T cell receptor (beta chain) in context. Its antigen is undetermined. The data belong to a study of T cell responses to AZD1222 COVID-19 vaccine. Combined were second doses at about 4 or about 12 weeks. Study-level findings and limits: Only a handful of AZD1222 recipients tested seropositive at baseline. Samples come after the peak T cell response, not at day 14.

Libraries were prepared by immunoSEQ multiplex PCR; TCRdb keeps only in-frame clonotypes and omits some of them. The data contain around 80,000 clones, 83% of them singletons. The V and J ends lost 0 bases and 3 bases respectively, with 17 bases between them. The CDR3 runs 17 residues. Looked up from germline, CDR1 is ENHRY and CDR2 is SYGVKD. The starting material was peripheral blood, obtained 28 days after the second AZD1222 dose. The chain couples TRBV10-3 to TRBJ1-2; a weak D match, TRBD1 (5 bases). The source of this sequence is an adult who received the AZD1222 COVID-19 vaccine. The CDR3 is CAISESQTAKYYYGYTF. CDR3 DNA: TGTGCCATCAGTGAGTCTCAGACAGCAAAATACTACTATGGCTACACCTTC.